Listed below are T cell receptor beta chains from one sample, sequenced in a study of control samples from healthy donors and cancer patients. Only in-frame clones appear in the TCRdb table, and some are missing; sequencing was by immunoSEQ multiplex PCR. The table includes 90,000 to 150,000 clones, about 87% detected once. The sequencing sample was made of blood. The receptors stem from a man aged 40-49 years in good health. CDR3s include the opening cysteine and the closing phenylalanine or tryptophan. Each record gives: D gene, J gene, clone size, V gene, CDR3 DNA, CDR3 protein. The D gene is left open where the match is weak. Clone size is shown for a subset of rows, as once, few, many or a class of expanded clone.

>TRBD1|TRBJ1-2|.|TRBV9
TGTGCCAGCAGCGTAGAAGGACAGGGTTCCTATGGCTACACCTTC
CASSVEGQGSYGYTF
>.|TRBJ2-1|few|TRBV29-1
TGCAGCGTCGCCTTCTGGGGCTACAATGAGCAGTTCTTC
CSVAFWGYNEQFF
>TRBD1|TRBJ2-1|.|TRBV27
TGTGCCAGCAGTTTATCGCGGACAGGGTGGGGTGAGCAGTTCTTC
CASSLSRTGWGEQFF
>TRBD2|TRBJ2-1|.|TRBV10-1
TGCGCCAGCAGTGAGTCCCCTAGCGGGGGGGTACTGTTCTTC
CASSESPSGGVLFF
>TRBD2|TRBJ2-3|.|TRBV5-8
TGTGCCAGCAGCTCCGGACTAGCGGGGAGGACAGATACGCAGTATTTT
CASSSGLAGRTDTQYF
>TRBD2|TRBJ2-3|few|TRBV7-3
TGTGCCAGCAGCCTGGGACTAGCGGGGTTCCGAGATACGCAGTATTTT
CASSLGLAGFRDTQYF
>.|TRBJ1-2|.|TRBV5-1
TGCGCCAGCAGCTTAGACGGAGACTATGGCTACACCTTC
CASSLDGDYGYTF
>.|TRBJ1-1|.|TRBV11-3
TGTGCCAGCAGCGACAGGAGACACACTGAAGCTTTCTTT
CASSDRRHTEAFF
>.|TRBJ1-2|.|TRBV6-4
TGTGCCAGCAGTGACGGGGGTGAAGGGTATGATGGCTACACCTTC
CASSDGGEGYDGYTF
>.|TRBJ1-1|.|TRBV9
TGTGCCAGCAGCGTAATGGGGGACACTGAAGCTTTCTTT
CASSVMGDTEAFF
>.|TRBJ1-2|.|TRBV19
TGTGCCAGTAGTATAGGGGCGATCTCCTATGGCTACACCTTC
CASSIGAISYGYTF
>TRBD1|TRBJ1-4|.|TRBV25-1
TGTGCCAGCAGTGGGCCGGACAGGGTACGGGAAAAACTGTTTTTT
CASSGPDRVREKLFF
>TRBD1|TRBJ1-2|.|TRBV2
TGTGCCAGCAGCCCCTCGACAGGGTATGGCTACACCTTC
CASSPSTGYGYTF